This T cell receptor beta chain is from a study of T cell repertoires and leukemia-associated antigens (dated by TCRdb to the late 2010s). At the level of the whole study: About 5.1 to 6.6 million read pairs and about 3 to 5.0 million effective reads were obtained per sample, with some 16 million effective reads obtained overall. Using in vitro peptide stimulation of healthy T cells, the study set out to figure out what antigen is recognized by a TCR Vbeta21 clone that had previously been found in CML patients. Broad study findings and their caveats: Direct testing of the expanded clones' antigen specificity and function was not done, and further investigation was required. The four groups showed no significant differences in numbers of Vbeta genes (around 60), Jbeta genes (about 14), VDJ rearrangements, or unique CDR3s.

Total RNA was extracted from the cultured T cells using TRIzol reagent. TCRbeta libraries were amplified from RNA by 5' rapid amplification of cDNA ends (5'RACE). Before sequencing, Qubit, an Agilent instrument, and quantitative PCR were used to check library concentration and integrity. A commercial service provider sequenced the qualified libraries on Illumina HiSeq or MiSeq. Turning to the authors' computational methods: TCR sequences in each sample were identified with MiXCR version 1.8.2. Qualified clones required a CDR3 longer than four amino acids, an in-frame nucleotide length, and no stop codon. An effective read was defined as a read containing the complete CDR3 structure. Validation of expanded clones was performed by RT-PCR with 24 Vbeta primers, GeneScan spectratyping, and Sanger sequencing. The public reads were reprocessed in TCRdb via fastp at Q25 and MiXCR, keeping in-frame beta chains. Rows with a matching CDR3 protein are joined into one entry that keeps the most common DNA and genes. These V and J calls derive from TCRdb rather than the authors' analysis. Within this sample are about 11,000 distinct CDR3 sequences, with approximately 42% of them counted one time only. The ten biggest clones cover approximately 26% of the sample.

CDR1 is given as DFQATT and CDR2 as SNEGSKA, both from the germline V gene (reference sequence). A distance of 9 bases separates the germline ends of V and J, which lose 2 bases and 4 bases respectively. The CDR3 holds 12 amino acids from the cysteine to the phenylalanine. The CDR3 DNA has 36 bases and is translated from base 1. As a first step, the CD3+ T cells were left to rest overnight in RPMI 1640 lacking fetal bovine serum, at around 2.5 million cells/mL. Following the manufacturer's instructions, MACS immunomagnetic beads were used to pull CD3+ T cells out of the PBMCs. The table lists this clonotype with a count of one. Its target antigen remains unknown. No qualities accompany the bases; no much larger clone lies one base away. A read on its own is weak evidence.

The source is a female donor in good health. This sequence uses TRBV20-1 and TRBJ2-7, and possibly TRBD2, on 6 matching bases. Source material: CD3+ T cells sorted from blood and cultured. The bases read TGCAGTGCTAGAAGACGGGAGTACGAGCAGTACTTC. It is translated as CSARRREYEQYF.